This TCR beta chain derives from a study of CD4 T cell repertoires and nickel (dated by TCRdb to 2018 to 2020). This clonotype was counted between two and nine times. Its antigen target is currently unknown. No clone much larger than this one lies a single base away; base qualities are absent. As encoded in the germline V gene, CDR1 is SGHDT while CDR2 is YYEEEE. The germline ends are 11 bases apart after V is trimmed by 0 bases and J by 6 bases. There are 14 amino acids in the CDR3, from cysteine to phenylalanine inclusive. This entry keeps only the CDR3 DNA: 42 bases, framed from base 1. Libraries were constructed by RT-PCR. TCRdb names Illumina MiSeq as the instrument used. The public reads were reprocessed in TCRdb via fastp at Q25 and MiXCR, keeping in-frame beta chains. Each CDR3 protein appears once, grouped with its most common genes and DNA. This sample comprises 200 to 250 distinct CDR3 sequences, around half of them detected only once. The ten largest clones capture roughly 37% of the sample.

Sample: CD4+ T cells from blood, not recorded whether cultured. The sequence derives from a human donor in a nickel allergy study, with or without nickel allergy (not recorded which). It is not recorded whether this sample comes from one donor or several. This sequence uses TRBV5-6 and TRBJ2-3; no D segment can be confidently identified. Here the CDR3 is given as CASSLVKGSDTQYF. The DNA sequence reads TGTGCCAGCAGCTTGGTGAAGGGTTCGGATACGCAGTATTTT.